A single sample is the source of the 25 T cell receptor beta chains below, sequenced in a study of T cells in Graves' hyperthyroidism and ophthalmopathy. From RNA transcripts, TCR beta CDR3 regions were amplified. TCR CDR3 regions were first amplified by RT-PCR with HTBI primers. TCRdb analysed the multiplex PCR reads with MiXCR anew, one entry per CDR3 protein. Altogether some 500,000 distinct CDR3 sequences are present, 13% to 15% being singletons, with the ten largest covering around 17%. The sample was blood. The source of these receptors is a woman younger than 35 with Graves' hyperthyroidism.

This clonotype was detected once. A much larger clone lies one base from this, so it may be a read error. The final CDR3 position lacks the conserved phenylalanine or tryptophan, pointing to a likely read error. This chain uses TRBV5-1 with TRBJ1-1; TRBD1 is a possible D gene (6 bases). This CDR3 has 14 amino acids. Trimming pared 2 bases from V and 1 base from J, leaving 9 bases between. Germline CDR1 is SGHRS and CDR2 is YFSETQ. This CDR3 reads CASSFQGQNTEAFL. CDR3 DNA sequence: TGCGCCAGCAGCTTTCAGGGACAGAACACTGAAGCTTTCCTT.

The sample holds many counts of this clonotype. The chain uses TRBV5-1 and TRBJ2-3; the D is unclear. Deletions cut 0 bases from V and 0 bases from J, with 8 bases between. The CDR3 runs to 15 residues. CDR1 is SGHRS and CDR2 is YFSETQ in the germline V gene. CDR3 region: CASSLAGASTDTQYF. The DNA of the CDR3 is TGCGCCAGCAGCTTGGCGGGCGCTAGCACAGATACGCAGTATTTT.

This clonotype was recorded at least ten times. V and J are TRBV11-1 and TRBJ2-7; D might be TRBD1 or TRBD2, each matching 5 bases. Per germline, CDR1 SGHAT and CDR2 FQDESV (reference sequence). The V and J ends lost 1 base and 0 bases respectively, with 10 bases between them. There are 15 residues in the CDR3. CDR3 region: CASSLGGRGSYEQYF. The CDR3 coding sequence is TGTGCCAGCAGCTTAGGGGGCCGGGGCTCCTACGAGCAGTACTTC.

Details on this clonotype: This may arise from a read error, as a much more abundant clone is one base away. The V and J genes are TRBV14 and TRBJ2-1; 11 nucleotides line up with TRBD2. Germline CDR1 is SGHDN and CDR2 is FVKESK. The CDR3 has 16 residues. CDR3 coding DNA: TGTGCCAGCAGTCAAGGGACTAGCGGACGATACAATGAGAAGTTCTTC. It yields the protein CASSQGTSGRYNEKFF. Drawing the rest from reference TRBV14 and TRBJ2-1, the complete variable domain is EAGVTQFPSHSVIEKGQTVTLRCDPISGHDNLYWYRRVMGKEIKFLLHFVKESKQDESGMPNNRFLAERTGGTYSTLKVQPAELEDSGVYFCASSQGTSGRYNEKFFGPGTRLTVL.

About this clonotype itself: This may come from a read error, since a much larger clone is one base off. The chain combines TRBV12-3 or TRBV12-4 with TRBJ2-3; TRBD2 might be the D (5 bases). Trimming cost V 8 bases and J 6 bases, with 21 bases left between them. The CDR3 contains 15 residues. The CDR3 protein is CASGKDSPPTDTQYF. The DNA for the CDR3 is TGTGCCAGCGGCAAGGACTCCCCGCCGACGGATACGCAGTATTTT.

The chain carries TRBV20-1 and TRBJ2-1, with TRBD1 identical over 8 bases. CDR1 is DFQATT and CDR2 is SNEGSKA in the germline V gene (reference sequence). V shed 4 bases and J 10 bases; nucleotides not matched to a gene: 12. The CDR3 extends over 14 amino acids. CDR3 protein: CSAKTHSPGGEQFF. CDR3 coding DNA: TGCAGTGCTAAAACACATTCCCCAGGGGGCGAGCAGTTCTTC.

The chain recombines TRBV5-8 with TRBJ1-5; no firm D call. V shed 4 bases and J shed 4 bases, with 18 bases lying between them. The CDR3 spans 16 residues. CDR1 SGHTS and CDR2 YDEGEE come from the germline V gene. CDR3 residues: CASSPWIGGENQPQHF. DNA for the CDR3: TGTGCCAGCAGCCCATGGATCGGTGGGGAAAATCAGCCCCAGCATTTT.

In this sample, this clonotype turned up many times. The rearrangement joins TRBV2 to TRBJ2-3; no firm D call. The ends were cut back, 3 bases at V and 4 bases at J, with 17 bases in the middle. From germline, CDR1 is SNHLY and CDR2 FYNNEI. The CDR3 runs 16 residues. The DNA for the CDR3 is TGTGCCAGCAGTGACTTCCTCTGGGTTCGGGCAGATACGCAGTATTTT. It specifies CASSDFLWVRADTQYF.

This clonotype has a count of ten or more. The CDR3 loop is CASRGDFSNQPQHF. The DNA of the CDR3 is TGTGCCAGTAGAGGGGACTTTAGCAATCAGCCCCAGCATTTT. The chain has TRBV19 and TRBJ1-5; D may be TRBD1 (5 bases). Germline-derived CDR1 and CDR2 are LNHDA and SQIVND (reference sequence). This CDR3 comprises 14 residues. With 6 bases removed from V and 0 bases from J, the gap between germline ends came to 9 bases. The full variable domain, with the rest looked up from reference TRBV19 and TRBJ1-5, is DGGITQSPKYLFRKEGQNVTLSCEQNLNHDAMYWYRQDPGQGLRLIYYSQIVNDFQKGDIAEGYSVSREKKESFPLTVTSAQKNPTAFYLCASRGDFSNQPQHFGDGTRLSIL.

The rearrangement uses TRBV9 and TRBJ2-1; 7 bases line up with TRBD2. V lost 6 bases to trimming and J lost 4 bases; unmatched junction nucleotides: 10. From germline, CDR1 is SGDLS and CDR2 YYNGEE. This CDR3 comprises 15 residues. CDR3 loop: CASNLGTSVYNEQFF. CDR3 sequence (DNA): TGTGCCAGCAATCTAGGAACTAGCGTTTACAATGAGCAGTTCTTC.

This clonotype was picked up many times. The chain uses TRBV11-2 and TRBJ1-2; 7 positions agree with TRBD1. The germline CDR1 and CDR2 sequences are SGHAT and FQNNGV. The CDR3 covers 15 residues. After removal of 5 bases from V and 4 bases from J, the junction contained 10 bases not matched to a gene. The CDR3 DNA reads TGTGCCAGCAGCCCCCAGGGGGACAGTATCTATGGCTACACCTTC. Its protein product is CASSPQGDSIYGYTF.

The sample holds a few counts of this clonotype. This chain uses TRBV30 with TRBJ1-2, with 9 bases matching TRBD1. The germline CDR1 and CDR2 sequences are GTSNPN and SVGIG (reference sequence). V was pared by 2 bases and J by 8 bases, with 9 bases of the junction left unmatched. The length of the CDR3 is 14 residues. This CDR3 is CAWSTDRGRYGYTF. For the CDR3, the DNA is TGTGCCTGGAGTACGGACAGGGGCCGGTACGGCTACACCTTC.

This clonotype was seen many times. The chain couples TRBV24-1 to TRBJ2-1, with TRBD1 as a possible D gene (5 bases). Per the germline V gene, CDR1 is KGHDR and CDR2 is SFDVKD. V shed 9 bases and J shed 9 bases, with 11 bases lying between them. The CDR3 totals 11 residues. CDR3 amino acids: CATGRVGEQFF. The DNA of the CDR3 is TGTGCCACCGGCAGGGTAGGTGAGCAGTTCTTC.

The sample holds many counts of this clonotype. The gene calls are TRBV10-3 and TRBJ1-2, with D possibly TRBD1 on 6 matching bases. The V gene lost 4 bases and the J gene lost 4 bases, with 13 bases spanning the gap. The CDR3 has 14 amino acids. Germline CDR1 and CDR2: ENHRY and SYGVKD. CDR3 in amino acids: CAISGSQGFYGYTF. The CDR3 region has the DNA TGTGCCATCAGTGGATCACAGGGTTTCTATGGCTACACCTTC.

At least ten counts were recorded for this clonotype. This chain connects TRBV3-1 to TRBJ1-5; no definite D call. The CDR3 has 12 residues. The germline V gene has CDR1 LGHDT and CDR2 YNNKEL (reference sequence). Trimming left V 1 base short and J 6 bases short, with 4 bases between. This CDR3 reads CASSQGFQPQHF. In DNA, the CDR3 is TGTGCCAGCAGCCAAGGGTTTCAGCCCCAGCATTTT. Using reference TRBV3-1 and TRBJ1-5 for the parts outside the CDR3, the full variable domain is DTAVSQTPKYLVTQMGNDKSIKCEQNLGHDTMYWYKQDSKKFLKIMFSYNNKELIINETVPNRFSPKSPDKAHLNLHINSLELGDSAVYFCASSQGFQPQHFGDGTRLSIL.

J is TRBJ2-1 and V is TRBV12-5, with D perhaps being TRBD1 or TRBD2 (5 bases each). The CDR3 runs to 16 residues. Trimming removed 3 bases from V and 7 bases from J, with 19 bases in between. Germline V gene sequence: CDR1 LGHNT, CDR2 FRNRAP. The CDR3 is CASGFPVLAGQNEQFF. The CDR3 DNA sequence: TGTGCTAGTGGTTTTCCTGTCCTAGCCGGACAAAATGAGCAGTTCTTC.

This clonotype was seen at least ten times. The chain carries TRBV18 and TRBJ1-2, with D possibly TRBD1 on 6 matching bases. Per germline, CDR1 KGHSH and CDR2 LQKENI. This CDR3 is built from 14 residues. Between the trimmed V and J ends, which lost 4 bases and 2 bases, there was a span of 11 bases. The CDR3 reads CASSLETGNYGYTF. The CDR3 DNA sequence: TGTGCCAGCTCACTCGAGACAGGAAACTATGGCTACACCTTC.

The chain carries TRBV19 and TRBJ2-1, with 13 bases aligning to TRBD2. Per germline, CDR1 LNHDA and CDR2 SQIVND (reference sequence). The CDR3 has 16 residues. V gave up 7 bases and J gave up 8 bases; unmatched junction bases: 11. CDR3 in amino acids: CASTGTSGIRGDEQFF. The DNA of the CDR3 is TGTGCCAGTACCGGGACTAGCGGGATTCGCGGGGATGAGCAGTTCTTC.

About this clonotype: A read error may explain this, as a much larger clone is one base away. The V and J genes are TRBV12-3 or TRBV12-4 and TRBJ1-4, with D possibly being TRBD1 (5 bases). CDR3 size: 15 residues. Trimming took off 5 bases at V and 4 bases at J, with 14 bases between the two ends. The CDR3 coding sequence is TGTGCCAGCAGTCTCGGGGCAGGGTTTAATGAAAAACTGTTTTTT. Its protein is CASSLGAGFNEKLFF.

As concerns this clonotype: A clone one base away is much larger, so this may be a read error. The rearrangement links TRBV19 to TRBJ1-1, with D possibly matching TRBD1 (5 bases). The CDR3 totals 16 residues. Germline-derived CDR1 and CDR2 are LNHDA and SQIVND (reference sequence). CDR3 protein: CDSRRGDRGIPAEAFF. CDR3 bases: TGTGACAGCAGACGGGGTGACAGAGGGATCCCTGCTGAAGCTTTCTTT. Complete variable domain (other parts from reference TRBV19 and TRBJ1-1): DGGITQSPKYLFRKEGQNVTLSCEQNLNHDAMYWYRQDPGQGLRLIYYSQIVNDFQKGDIAEGYSVSREKKESFPLTVTSAQKNPTAFYLCDSRRGDRGIPAEAFFGQGTRLTVV.

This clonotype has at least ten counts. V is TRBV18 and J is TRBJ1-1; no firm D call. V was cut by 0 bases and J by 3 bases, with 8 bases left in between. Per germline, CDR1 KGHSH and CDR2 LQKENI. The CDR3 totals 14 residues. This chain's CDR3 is CASSPPGLDTEAFF. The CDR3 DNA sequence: TGTGCCAGCTCACCACCCGGGTTGGACACTGAAGCTTTCTTT.

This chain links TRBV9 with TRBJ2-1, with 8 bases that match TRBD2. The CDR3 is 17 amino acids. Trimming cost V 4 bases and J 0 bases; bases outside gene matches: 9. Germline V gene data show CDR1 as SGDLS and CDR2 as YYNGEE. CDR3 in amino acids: CASSISAGGGSYNEQFF. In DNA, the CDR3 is TGTGCCAGCAGCATCTCGGCGGGAGGCGGCTCCTACAATGAGCAGTTCTTC.

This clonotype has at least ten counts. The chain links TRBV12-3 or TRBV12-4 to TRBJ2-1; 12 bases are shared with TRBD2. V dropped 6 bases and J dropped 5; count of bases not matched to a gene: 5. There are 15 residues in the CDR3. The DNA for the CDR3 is TGTGCCAGCAGCCGGACTAGCGGGACCCACAATGAGCAGTTCTTC. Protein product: CASSRTSGTHNEQFF.

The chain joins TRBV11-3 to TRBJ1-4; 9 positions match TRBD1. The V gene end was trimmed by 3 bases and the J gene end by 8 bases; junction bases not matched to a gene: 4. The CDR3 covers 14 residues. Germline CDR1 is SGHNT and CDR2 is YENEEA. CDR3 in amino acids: CASSFTGGAEKLFF. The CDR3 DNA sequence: TGTGCCAGCAGCTTTACAGGGGGCGCAGAAAAACTGTTTTTT.

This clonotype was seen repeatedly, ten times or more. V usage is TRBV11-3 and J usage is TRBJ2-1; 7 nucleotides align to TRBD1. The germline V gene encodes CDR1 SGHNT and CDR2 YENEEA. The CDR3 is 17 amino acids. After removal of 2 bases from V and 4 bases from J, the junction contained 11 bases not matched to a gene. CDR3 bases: TGTGCCAGCAGCTTATTCTCCTCGGGACAGTCTTACAATGAGCAGTTCTTC. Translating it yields CASSLFSSGQSYNEQFF.